The clone carrying this TCR beta chain was recorded a few times. The antigen is unknown. One base away lies a much larger clone, so this may be a sequencing read error. The CDR3 consists of 17 residues. V lost 3 bases and J lost 4, with 22 bases in between. Germline CDR1 is SGHDT and CDR2 is YYEEEE. Each of the donors had 9 to 10 milliliters of peripheral blood drawn into EDTA-treated Vacutainer tubes. This sample was included in a study of blood T cells in healthy people across ages. Whole-study results and caveats: Investigators treated diversity estimates from one million T cells as underestimates. The lack of PBMC sorting stopped any conclusive naive versus antigen-experienced comparison.

PCR was performed a second time for roughly 7 to 12 cycles using a sample-barcoded 5' primer and a J-beta primer mix. TCRdb re-called the 5' RACE reads through MiXCR, storing one row per CDR3 protein. The sample has about 590,000 distinct CDR3 sequences, about 30% seen once. This TCR derives from an elderly woman in good health. The sequencing sample was made of blood. The chain carries TRBV5-6 and TRBJ1-2; D is possibly TRBD1 (5 bases). CDR3 in amino acids: CASSSPATGGLCYGYTF. CDR3 sequence (DNA): TGTGCCAGCAGCTCTCCAGCAACAGGAGGGTTATGCTATGGCTACACCTTC.